The 27 T cell receptor beta chains in this list originate from one sample, sequenced in a study of CD8+ T cells in alopecia areata. It was cDNA, reverse transcribed from extracted RNA, that served as the sequencing template. TCRdb keeps only in-frame clones here, not all; method: immunoSEQ multiplex PCR. The data show 200,000 or so clones, roughly 64% seen once. The treatment denotes: oral pan-JAK inhibitor, 5-10 mg twice daily. The sample consisted of CD4+ T cells sorted from blood, taken at week 24, from a patient treated with tofacitinib. Every receptor here comes from a human donor with alopecia areata.

The V call is TRBV9, the J call TRBJ2-1; 9 nucleotides agree with TRBD2. The V gene end was trimmed by 0 bases and the J gene end by 7 bases; junction bases not matched to a gene: 8. The CDR3 has 16 amino acids. In germline, CDR1 is SGDLS, CDR2 YYNGEE. In nucleotides, the CDR3 is TGTGCCAGCAGCGTAGGGCCAGCGGGGGGTTTGAATGAGCAGTTCTTC. This gives the protein CASSVGPAGGLNEQFF.

This clone was counted between two and nine times. V and J are TRBV13 and TRBJ2-5, with 7 bases matching TRBD1. Germline trimming cut 5 bases from V and 2 bases from J; bases unmatched to any gene: 5. The CDR3 extends over 14 amino acids. Looked up from germline, CDR1 is PRHDT and CDR2 is FYEKMQ (reference sequence). The CDR3 loop reads CASSPPDRQETQYF. The CDR3 DNA sequence: TGTGCCAGCAGCCCCCCGGACAGGCAAGAGACCCAGTACTTC.

CDR3 sequence reads: CSVRRDGRLPNEKLFF. CDR3 bases: TGCAGCGTTCGACGGGACGGCCGCTTACCAAATGAAAAACTGTTTTTT. The rearrangement joins TRBV29-1 to TRBJ1-4; D is perhaps TRBD1 (5 bases). Germline V gives CDR1 SQVTM, CDR2 ANQGSEA. V lost 5 bases to trimming and J lost 5 bases, with 21 bases between them. The CDR3 is 16 residues long.

The chain recombines TRBV4-3 with TRBJ2-2; D unresolved. Germline CDR1 reads LGHNA; CDR2 reads YSLEER. The CDR3 totals 14 residues. V was clipped by 1 base and J by 4 bases, with 7 bases between them. This CDR3 is CASSQGPVTGELFF. The DNA for the CDR3 is TGCGCCAGCAGCCAAGGACCGGTCACCGGGGAGCTGTTTTTT.

The chain recombines TRBV9 with TRBJ2-5; 9 bases map to TRBD1. The ends lost 3 bases at V and 4 bases at J; junction bases unmatched: 7. CDR1 and CDR2 from the germline V gene are SGDLS and YYNGEE. CDR3 length equals 15 residues. CDR3 sequence: CASSEGDRVSETQYF. The DNA for the CDR3 is TGTGCCAGCAGCGAGGGGGACAGGGTATCAGAGACCCAGTACTTC.

The chain recombines TRBV4-3 with TRBJ2-5, with TRBD2 matching over 12 bases. The ends lost 3 bases at V and 4 bases at J; junction bases unmatched: 6. This CDR3 is 16 amino acids long. CDR1 is LGHNA and CDR2 is YSLEER in the germline V gene. The CDR3 bases are TGCGCCAGCAGCCAGAATCTAGCGGGGGGGTTAGAGACCCAGTACTTC. This codes for CASSQNLAGGLETQYF.

This chain joins TRBV7-2 and TRBJ1-2; D is undetermined. The CDR3 totals 16 residues. From germline, CDR1 is SGHTA and CDR2 FQGNSA. V shed 1 base and J shed 1 base, with 13 bases lying between them. This CDR3 reads CASSLGQAQDNYGYTF. The CDR3 DNA sequence: TGTGCCAGCAGCTTAGGGCAAGCCCAGGATAACTATGGCTACACCTTC.

This chain uses TRBV4-1 with TRBJ2-3; 7 bases line up with TRBD1. Germline CDR1 is MGHRA and CDR2 is YSYEKL. Trimming removed 3 bases from V and 2 bases from J; junction bases left unmatched: 5. The CDR3 has 15 amino acids. The CDR3 reads CASSHRTGDTDTQYF. DNA for the CDR3: TGCGCCAGCAGCCACCGCACAGGGGACACAGATACGCAGTATTTT.

There are a few counts of this clone. The chain combines TRBV29-1 with TRBJ2-5; tentatively, D is TRBD1 (6 bases). The CDR3 has 13 residues. Between the trimmed V and J ends, which lost 7 bases and 2 bases, there was a span of 14 bases. CDR1 is SQVTM and CDR2 is ANQGSEA in the germline V gene. In DNA form, the CDR3 reads TGCAGCGCCCAGGGACAACTACAAGAGACCCAGTACTTC. Translation gives CSAQGQLQETQYF.

The table lists this clone with a few counts. The genes are TRBV25-1 and TRBJ2-7; D remains unclear. Germline loops: CDR1 MGHDK, CDR2 SYGVNS. V lost 5 bases, J lost 4 bases, and 9 bases lay in between. CDR3 size: 12 residues. Written as DNA, the CDR3 is TGTGCCAGCAGTCGGAAGGGTTACGAGCAGTACTTC. Its protein is CASSRKGYEQYF.

V usage is TRBV5-1 and J usage is TRBJ1-6; 8 bases line up with TRBD1. Germline V gene lookup returns CDR1 SGHRS and CDR2 YFSETQ. The CDR3 has 15 residues. The J segment lost 7 bases and the V segment lost 0 bases, leaving 3 bases of the junction unmatched. Here the CDR3 reads CASSLGGQENSPLHF. CDR3 nucleotide sequence: TGCGCCAGCAGCTTGGGGGGACAGGAGAATTCACCCCTCCACTTT.

A single count supports this clone. This chain links TRBV30 with TRBJ2-3, with 9 bases matching TRBD2. Trimming at V came to 3 bases and at J to 5 bases, leaving 12 bases not matched to a gene. Germline assignment: CDR1 GTSNPN and CDR2 SVGIG (reference sequence). The CDR3 is 16 amino acids. CDR3 coding DNA: TGTGCCTGGAGCCGGGCCTTAGCGGGAGCAGTAGATACGCAGTATTTT. This encodes CAWSRALAGAVDTQYF.

This clone was seen only once. The gene calls are TRBV28 and TRBJ2-3; 7 bases map to TRBD2. The CDR3 consists of 15 residues. Germline V gene data show CDR1 as MDHEN and CDR2 as SYDVKM. J was trimmed by 2 bases and V by 4 bases; bases with no gene match: 6. CDR3 DNA sequence: TGTGCCAGCAGTTCCGCGGGAGCAGTCACAGATACGCAGTATTTT. This sequence encodes CASSSAGAVTDTQYF.

V gene TRBV6-6 combines with J gene TRBJ1-6; D not certain. The CDR3 extends over 13 amino acids. The V end was cut by 5 bases, the J end by 9 bases, with 11 bases between. The V gene's germline CDR1 is MNHNY and CDR2 SVGAGI (reference sequence). CDR3 loop: CASSLEVGSPLHF. The CDR3 nucleotides read TGTGCCAGCAGTCTGGAAGTGGGTTCACCCCTCCACTTT.

This clone was seen more than once but under ten times. The rearrangement uses TRBV5-1 and TRBJ2-1, with D perhaps given as TRBD1 or TRBD2 (5 bases each). The V end lost 6 bases, the J end lost 5 bases, and 18 bases lay between the germline ends. Germline loops: CDR1 SGHRS, CDR2 YFSETQ. The CDR3 runs to 15 residues. CDR3 coding DNA: TGCGCCAGCATGCCGTTTGGGGGTAATGACAATGAGCAGTTCTTC. Protein: CASMPFGGNDNEQFF. Full variable domain (rest looked up from reference TRBV5-1 and TRBJ2-1): KAGVTQTPRYLIKTRGQQVTLSCSPISGHRSVSWYQQTPGQGLQFLFEYFSETQRNKGNFPGRFSGRQFSNSRSEMNVSTLELGDSALYLCASMPFGGNDNEQFFGPGTRLTVL.

This clone was recorded once. The V and J genes are TRBV19 and TRBJ1-2, with TRBD1 matching 7 bases. The CDR3 has 14 amino acids. V lost 7 bases to trimming and J lost 2 bases; unmatched junction nucleotides: 7. Per the germline V gene, CDR1 is LNHDA and CDR2 is SQIVND (reference sequence). CDR3 sequence: CASKSTGVNYGYTF. The CDR3 region has the DNA TGTGCCAGTAAATCAACAGGGGTCAACTATGGCTACACCTTC.

The chain carries TRBV29-1 and TRBJ2-3; D perhaps matches TRBD2 (7 bases). This CDR3 has 17 residues. Germline CDR1 reads SQVTM; CDR2 reads ANQGSEA. The CDR3 nucleotides are TGCAGTGTCCCAGTCCTTACTTGGGGGGGGCAGGGAGATACGCAGTATTTT. Translation gives CSVPVLTWGGQGDTQYF.

The chain links TRBV5-1 to TRBJ2-1; 7 bases align to TRBD1. The V gene's germline CDR1 is SGHRS and CDR2 YFSETQ. The CDR3 has 14 residues. The J segment lost 6 bases and the V segment lost 2 bases, leaving 5 bases of the junction unmatched. The CDR3 protein is CASSFGQEFNEQFF. CDR3 nucleotide sequence: TGCGCCAGCAGCTTCGGACAGGAGTTCAATGAGCAGTTCTTC.

The chain couples TRBV11-2 to TRBJ1-1; D is unresolved. V lost 2 bases and J lost 1, with 8 bases in between. The CDR3 has 14 residues. CDR1 is SGHAT, CDR2 FQNNGV, per germline. The CDR3: CASSLSAPNTEAFF. The CDR3 DNA reads TGTGCCAGCAGCTTATCAGCCCCGAACACTGAAGCTTTCTTT.

The chain carries TRBV30 and TRBJ1-1; no definite D call. Trimming shortened V by 4 bases and J by 0 bases, and 9 bases separated the two germline ends. The CDR3 consists of 13 residues. Germline values: CDR1 GTSNPN, CDR2 SVGIG (reference sequence). CDR3 sequence (DNA): TGTGCCTGGAACCGACCCGTGAACACTGAAGCTTTCTTT. Residues: CAWNRPVNTEAFF.

The chain recombines TRBV6-5 with TRBJ2-3; a weak D match, TRBD1 (7 bases). The CDR3 totals 14 residues. Germline assignment: CDR1 MNHEY and CDR2 SVGAGI. Trimming removed 3 bases at V and 5 bases at J, with 12 bases between. DNA for the CDR3: TGTGCCAGCAGTTATTATCAGGGGGGAGATACGCAGTATTTT. Amino acids: CASSYYQGGDTQYF.

The chain links TRBV27 to TRBJ2-3; 7 nucleotides line up with TRBD2. This CDR3 has 18 amino acids. J was trimmed by 0 bases and V by 1 base; bases with no gene match: 10. Germline CDR1 and CDR2: MNHEY and SMNVEV (reference sequence). The CDR3 region has the DNA TGTGCCAGCAGTTTATTTGGGGTGGATAGCGGGAGCACAGATACGCAGTATTTT. This codes for CASSLFGVDSGSTDTQYF.

The rearrangement links TRBV5-1 to TRBJ2-3; D could derive from TRBD1 or TRBD2 (5 bases each). The CDR3 spans 16 residues. Germline CDR1 and CDR2: SGHRS and YFSETQ. V was trimmed by 4 bases and J by 5 bases, leaving 20 bases between them. CDR3 nucleotides: TGCGCCAGCAGCGAGGGACGGACACCCTTGAGAGATACGCAGTATTTT. Protein product: CASSEGRTPLRDTQYF.

The V gene is TRBV7-3, the J gene TRBJ2-5, with 7 positions matching TRBD2. In germline, CDR1 is SGHTA, CDR2 FQGTGA. The CDR3 is made up of 15 amino acids. The V and J ends lost 5 bases and 5 bases, in that order; junction bases with no gene match: 11. The CDR3 nucleotides read TGTGCCAGCAGCCCCGGAAGACTAGCAGCGGAGACCCAGTACTTC. Translated, it gives CASSPGRLAAETQYF.

This clone has just one count. The chain carries TRBV7-2 and TRBJ2-3; 7 bases are a match to TRBD1. Germline loops: CDR1 SGHTA, CDR2 FQGNSA. The CDR3 is 14 residues long. V was clipped by 5 bases and J by 5 bases; unmatched bases: 7. The CDR3 loop reads CASSRKAGGDTQYF. In DNA, the CDR3 is TGTGCCAGCAGCCGGAAGGCAGGGGGAGATACGCAGTATTTT.

This rearrangement joins TRBV6-5 to TRBJ2-4; D unresolved. CDR3 length: 13 amino acids. Germline V gives CDR1 MNHEY, CDR2 SVGAGI. Between the trimmed V and J ends, which lost 0 bases and 1 base, there was a span of 1 base. The CDR3 sequence: CASSYSAKNIQYF. As DNA, the CDR3 is TGTGCCAGCAGTTACTCGGCCAAAAACATTCAGTACTTC.

The chain employs TRBV19 and TRBJ2-5, with D uncertain. The germline CDR1 and CDR2 sequences are LNHDA and SQIVND (reference sequence). Trimming left V 0 bases short and J 3 bases short, with 14 bases between. CDR3 size: 16 residues. The CDR3 DNA is TGTGCCAGTAGTATAGATCTGGCACTGACTGAAGAGACCCAGTACTTC. It codes for CASSIDLALTEETQYF. The variable domain in full, with the rest retrieved from reference TRBV19 and TRBJ2-5, is DGGITQSPKYLFRKEGQNVTLSCEQNLNHDAMYWYRQDPGQGLRLIYYSQIVNDFQKGDIAEGYSVSREKKESFPLTVTSAQKNPTAFYLCASSIDLALTEETQYFGPGTRLLVL.